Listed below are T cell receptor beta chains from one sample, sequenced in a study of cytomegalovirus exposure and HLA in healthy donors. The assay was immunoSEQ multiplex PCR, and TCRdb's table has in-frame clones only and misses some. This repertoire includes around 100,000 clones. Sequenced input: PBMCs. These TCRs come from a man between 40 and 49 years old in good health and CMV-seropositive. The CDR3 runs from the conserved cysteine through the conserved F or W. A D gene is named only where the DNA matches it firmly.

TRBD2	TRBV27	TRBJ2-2	CASSLSILAGDPAGELFF	TGTGCCAGCAGTTTATCGATCTTAGCGGGAGACCCGGCCGGGGAGCTGTTTTTT
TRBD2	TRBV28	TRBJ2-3	CASSLLLAGKDTQYF	TGTGCCAGCAGTTTACTACTAGCGGGAAAAGATACGCAGTATTTT
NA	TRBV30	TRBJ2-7	CALGSSGSGSYEQYF	TGTGCCCTCGGATCCTCCGGGAGTGGGTCCTACGAGCAGTACTTC
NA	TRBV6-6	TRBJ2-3	CASSLAGGTDTQYF	TGTGCCAGCAGTTTGGCAGGGGGGACAGATACGCAGTATTTT
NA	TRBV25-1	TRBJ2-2	CASREQVGELFF	TGTGCCAGCAGGGAACAGGTCGGGGAGCTGTTTTTT
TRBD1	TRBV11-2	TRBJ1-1	CASSLTGGRGNTEAFF	TGTGCCAGCAGCTTGACAGGGGGCAGAGGAAACACTGAAGCTTTCTTT
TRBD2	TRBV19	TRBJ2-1	CASSDSGLAGVKNEQFF	TGTGCCAGTAGTGATTCGGGACTAGCGGGAGTAAAGAATGAGCAGTTCTTC
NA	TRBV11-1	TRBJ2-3	CASSLRRGTDTQYF	TGTGCCAGCAGCTTACGGAGGGGCACAGATACGCAGTATTTT
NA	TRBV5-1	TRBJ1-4	CASSFGPNEKLFF	TGCGCCAGCAGCTTCGGTCCTAATGAAAAACTGTTTTTT
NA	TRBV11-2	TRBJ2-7	CASSASGEQYF	TGTGCCAGCAGCGCGTCAGGCGAGCAGTACTTC
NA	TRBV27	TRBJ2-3	CASSLSEGGWGDTQYF	TGTGCCAGCAGTTTATCGGAGGGAGGATGGGGAGATACGCAGTATTTT
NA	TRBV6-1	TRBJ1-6	CASSEPGRGSNSPLHF	TGTGCCAGCAGCGAACCCGGACGGGGGAGCAATTCACCCCTCCACTTT
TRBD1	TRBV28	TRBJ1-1	CASSLSRWDRVAEAFF	TGTGCCAGCAGTTTATCGAGATGGGACAGGGTCGCTGAAGCTTTCTTT
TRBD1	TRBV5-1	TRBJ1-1	CASSLSTGTSEAFF	TGCGCCAGCAGCTTGTCGACAGGGACTTCTGAAGCTTTCTTT
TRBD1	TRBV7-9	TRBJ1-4	CASSNSDRYNEKLFF	TGTGCCAGCAGCAACTCGGACAGGTATAATGAAAAACTGTTTTTT
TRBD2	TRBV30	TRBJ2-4	CAWSASGRSKNIQYF	TGTGCCTGGAGCGCTAGCGGGAGGTCCAAAAACATTCAGTACTTC
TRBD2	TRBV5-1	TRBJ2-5	CASSGLVGQETQYF	TGCGCCAGCTCAGGACTAGTGGGGCAAGAGACCCAGTACTTC
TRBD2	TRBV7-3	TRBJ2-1	CAGSLMAAGGPNEQFF	TGTGCCGGCAGCTTAATGGCGGCGGGAGGGCCTAATGAGCAGTTCTTC
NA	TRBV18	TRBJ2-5	CASSPPPEETQYF	TGTGCCAGCTCACCACCTCCGGAAGAGACCCAGTACTTC
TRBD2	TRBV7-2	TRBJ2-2	CASSLGGRNTGELFF	TGTGCCAGCAGCTTAGGCGGGAGGAACACCGGGGAGCTGTTTTTT
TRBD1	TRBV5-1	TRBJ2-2	CASSLWRTGNTGELFF	TGCGCCAGCAGCTTGTGGCGGACAGGGAACACCGGGGAGCTGTTTTTT
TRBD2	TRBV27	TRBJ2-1	CASSLSGLAGGYSYNEQFF	TGTGCCAGCAGTTTATCTGGACTAGCGGGAGGATACTCCTACAATGAGCAGTTCTTC
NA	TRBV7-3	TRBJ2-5	CASSLDRAGETQYF	TGTGCCAGCAGCCTCGATAGGGCGGGGGAGACCCAGTACTTC
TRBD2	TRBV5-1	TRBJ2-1	CASSGLAGASSYNEQFF	TGCGCCAGCAGCGGACTAGCGGGAGCCAGCTCCTACAATGAGCAGTTCTTC
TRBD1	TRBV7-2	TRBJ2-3	CASSRTGATDTQYF	TGTGCCAGCAGCAGGACAGGGGCCACAGATACGCAGTATTTT
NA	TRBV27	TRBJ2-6	CATSDGTGANVLTF	TGTGCCACCTCCGACGGGACAGGGGCCAACGTCCTGACTTTC
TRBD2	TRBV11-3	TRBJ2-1	CASSASGSSYNEQFF	TGTGCCAGCAGCGCTAGCGGGAGCTCCTACAATGAGCAGTTCTTC
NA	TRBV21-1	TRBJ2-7	CASSLIEDRGRYEQYF	TGTGCCAGCAGTCTCATAGAGGACAGGGGTCGGTACGAGCAGTACTTC
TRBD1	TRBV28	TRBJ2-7	CASSSGQSSYEQYF	TGTGCCAGCAGTTCGGGACAGAGCTCCTACGAGCAGTACTTC
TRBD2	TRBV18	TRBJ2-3	CASSYLRTSGITDTQYF	TGTGCCAGCTCCTACCTAAGGACTAGCGGGATCACAGATACGCAGTATTTT
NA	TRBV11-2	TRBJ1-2	CASSLDLGLNYGYTF	TGTGCCAGCAGCTTAGATCTGGGCTTAAACTATGGCTACACCTTC
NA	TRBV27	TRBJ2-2	CASREGQFTGELFF	TGTGCCAGCAGGGAAGGACAGTTCACCGGGGAGCTGTTTTTT
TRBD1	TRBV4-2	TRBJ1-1	CASKTGQYTEAFF	TGTGCCAGCAAGACGGGACAGTACACTGAAGCTTTCTTT
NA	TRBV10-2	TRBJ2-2	CASSNRRTGELFF	TGCGCCAGCAGTAACAGGCGCACCGGGGAGCTGTTTTTT
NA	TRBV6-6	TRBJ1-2	CASRPLRQVPNYGYTF	TGTGCCAGCAGACCCCTAAGACAAGTACCTAACTATGGCTACACCTTC
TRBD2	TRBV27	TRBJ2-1	CATGGFYNEQFF	TGTGCCACGGGGGGGTTCTACAATGAGCAGTTCTTC
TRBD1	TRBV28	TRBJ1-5	CASSSRTGVSPQPQHF	TGTGCCAGCAGTTCAAGGACAGGCGTATCTCCTCAGCCCCAGCATTTT
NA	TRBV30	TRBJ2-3	CASRADTQYF	TGTGCCTCACGCGCAGATACGCAGTATTTT
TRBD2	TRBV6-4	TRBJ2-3	CASSEGAGSDTQYF	TGTGCCAGCAGTGAGGGAGCGGGATCAGATACGCAGTATTTT
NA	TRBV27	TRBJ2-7	CASSTQLDGLFYEQYF	TGTGCCAGCAGTACCCAGTTAGACGGACTCTTCTACGAGCAGTACTTC
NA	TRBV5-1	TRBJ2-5	CASSLPNAQTRLETQYF	TGCGCCAGCAGCTTGCCCAACGCCCAGACACGGTTGGAGACCCAGTACTTC
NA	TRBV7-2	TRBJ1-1	CASSLSAVAFF	TGTGCCAGCAGCTTAAGCGCCGTTGCTTTCTTT
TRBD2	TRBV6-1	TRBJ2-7	CASSSGTSRTYEQYF	TGTGCCAGCAGTTCCGGGACTAGTCGTACCTACGAGCAGTACTTC
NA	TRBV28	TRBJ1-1	CASSSFGALNTEAFF	TGTGCCAGCAGTTCCTTCGGAGCCCTGAACACTGAAGCTTTCTTT
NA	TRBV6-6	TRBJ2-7	CASSYSAPSGYEQYF	TGTGCCAGCAGTTACTCTGCGCCCTCGGGATACGAGCAGTACTTC
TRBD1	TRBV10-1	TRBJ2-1	CASSPGQGNANEQFF	TGCGCCAGCAGCCCGGGACAGGGGAATGCGAATGAGCAGTTCTTC